This TCR beta chain was documented in a study of blood T cell repertoires in COVID-19. Overall study: Both acute and convalescent COVID-19 samples were obtained from the United States, Italy and Spain. The analysed material was cDNA or gDNA that came from T cells, B-cell-depleted T cells, or PBMCs.

Germline CDR1 MDHEN, CDR2 SYDVKM. Trimming left V 10 bases short and J 5 bases short, with 14 bases between. The CDR3 has 12 residues. The Seattle patients joined while their infection was active and were tracked longitudinally afterward. The authors' processing: Amplifying reference gene primers gave estimates of nucleated cell counts. Repertoires were generated with immunoSEQ multiplex PCR, while TCRdb's copy carries only in-frame clones and drops some. V, J and clone size are taken as reported in that table, and D and trimming were inferred from the DNA itself. The sample includes 250,000 to 300,000 clones, 75% to 90% of them seen just once.

The J gene is TRBJ1-1, the V gene TRBV28; possibly TRBD1 for D (6 bases). Sequenced: peripheral blood. The sequence derives from a woman in her sixties or seventies with COVID-19, enrolled during active disease. This CDR3 is CATAQGGTEAFF. CDR3 nucleotides: TGTGCCACAGCACAGGGAGGGACTGAAGCTTTCTTT.